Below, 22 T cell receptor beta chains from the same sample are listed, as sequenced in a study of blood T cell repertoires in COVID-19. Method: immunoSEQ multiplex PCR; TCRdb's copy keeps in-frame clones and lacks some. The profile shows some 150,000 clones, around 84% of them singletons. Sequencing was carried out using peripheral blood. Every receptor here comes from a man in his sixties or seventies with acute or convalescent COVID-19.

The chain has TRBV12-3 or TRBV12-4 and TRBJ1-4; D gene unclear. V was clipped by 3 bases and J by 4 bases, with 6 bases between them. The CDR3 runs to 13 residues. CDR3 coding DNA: TGTGCCAGCAGTTTTCGCGGTAATGAAAAACTGTTTTTT. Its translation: CASSFRGNEKLFF.

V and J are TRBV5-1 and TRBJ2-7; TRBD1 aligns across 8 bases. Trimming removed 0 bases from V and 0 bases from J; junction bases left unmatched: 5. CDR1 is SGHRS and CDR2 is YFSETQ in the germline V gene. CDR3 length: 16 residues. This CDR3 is CASSLGPGQDSYEQYF. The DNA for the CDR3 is TGCGCCAGCAGCTTGGGACCGGGACAGGACTCCTACGAGCAGTACTTC.

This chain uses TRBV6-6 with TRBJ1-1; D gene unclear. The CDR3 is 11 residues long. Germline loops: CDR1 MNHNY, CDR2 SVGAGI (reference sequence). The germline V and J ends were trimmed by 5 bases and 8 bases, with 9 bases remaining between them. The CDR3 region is CASSRVGEAFF. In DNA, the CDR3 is TGTGCCAGCAGTCGGGTGGGCGAAGCTTTCTTT.

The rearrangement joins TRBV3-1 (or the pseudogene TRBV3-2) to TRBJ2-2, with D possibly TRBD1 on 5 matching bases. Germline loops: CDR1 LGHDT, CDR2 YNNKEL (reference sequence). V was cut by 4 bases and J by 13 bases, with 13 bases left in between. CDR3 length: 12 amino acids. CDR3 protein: CASSPPGSVLFF. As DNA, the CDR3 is TGTGCCAGCAGCCCTCCAGGGTCCGTGCTGTTTTTT.

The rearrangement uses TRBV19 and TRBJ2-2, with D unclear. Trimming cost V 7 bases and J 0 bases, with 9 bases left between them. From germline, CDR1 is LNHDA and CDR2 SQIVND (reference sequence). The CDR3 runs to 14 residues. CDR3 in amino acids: CASKGSANTGELFF. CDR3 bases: TGTGCCAGTAAAGGCAGCGCGAACACCGGGGAGCTGTTTTTT.

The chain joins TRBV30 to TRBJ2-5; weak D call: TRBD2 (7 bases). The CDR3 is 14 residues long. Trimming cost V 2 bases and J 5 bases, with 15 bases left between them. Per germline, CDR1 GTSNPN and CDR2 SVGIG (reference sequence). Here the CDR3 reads CAWSLGGGRETQYF. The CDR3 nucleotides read TGTGCCTGGAGTCTAGGGGGGGGCCGGGAGACCCAGTACTTC.

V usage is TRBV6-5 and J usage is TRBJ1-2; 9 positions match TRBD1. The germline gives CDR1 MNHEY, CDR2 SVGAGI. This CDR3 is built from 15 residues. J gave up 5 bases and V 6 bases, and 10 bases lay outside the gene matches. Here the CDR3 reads CASRPNRGPWYGYTF. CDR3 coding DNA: TGTGCCAGCAGACCGAACAGGGGGCCGTGGTATGGCTACACCTTC.

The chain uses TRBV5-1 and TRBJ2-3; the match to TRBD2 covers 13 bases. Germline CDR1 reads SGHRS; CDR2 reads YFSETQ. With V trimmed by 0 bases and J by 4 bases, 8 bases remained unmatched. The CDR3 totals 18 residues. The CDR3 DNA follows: TGCGCCAGCAGCTTGGGGCTGACTAGCGGGAGGAGCGCAGATACGCAGTATTTT. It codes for CASSLGLTSGRSADTQYF.

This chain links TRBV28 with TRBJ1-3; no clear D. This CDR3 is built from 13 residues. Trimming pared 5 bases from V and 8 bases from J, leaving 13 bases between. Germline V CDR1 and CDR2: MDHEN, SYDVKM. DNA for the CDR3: TGTGCCAGCAGTAGATCTACGGTGGACACCATATATTTT. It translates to CASSRSTVDTIYF.

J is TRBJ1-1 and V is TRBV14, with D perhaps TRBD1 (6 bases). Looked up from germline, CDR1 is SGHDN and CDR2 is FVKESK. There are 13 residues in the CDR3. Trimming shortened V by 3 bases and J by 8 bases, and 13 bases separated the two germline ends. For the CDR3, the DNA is TGTGCCAGCAGCCAGGACAGTTCCGGCGAAGCTTTCTTT. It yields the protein CASSQDSSGEAFF.

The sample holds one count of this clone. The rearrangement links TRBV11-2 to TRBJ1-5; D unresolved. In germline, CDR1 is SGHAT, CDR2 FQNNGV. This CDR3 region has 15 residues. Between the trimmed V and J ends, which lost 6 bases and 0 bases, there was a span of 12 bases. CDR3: CASRGWRDSNQPQHF. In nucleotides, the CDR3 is TGTGCCAGCAGGGGGTGGAGGGATAGCAATCAGCCCCAGCATTTT.

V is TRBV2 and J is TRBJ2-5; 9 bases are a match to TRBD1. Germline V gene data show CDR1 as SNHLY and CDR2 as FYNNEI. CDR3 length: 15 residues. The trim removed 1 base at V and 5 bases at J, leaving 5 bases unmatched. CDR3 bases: TGTGCCAGCAGTGAAGAATTAGGACAGGGGGAGACCCAGTACTTC. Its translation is CASSEELGQGETQYF.

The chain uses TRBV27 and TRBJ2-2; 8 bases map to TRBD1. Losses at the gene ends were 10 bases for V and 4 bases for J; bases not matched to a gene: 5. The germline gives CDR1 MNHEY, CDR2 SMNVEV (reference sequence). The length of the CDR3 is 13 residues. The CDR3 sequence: CATRQGITGELFF. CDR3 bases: TGTGCCACCAGACAGGGGATCACCGGGGAGCTGTTTTTT.

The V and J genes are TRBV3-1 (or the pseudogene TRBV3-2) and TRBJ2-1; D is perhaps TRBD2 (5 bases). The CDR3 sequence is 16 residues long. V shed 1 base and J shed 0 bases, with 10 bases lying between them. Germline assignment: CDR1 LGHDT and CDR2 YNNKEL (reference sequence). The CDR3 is CASSQVGGGSYNEQFF. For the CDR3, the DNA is TGTGCCAGCAGCCAAGTCGGAGGCGGCTCCTACAATGAGCAGTTCTTC.

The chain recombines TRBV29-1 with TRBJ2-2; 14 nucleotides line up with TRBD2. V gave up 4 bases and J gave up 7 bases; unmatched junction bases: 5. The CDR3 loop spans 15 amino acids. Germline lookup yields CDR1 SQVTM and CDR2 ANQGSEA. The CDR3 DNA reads TGCAGCGTTGTTGGGACTAGCGGGGGATTCGGGGAGCTGTTTTTT. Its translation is CSVVGTSGGFGELFF.

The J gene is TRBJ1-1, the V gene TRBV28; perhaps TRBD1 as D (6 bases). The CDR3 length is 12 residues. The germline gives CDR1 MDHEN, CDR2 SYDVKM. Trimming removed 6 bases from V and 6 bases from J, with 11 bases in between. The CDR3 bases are TGTGCCAGCAGGCAGGGGTGGGCTGAAGCTTTCTTT. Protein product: CASRQGWAEAFF. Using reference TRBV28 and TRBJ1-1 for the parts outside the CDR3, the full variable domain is DVKVTQSSRYLVKRTGEKVFLECVQDMDHENMFWYRQDPGLGLRLIYFSYDVKMKEKGDIPEGYSVSREKKERFSLILESASTNQTSMYLCASRQGWAEAFFGQGTRLTVV.

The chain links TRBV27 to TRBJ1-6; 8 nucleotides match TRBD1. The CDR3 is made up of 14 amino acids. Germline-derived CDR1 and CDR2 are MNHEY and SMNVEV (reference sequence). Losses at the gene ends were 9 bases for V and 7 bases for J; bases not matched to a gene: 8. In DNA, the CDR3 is TGTGCCAGTACCCTCCAGGGGGCGAATTCACCCCTCCACTTT. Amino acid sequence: CASTLQGANSPLHF.

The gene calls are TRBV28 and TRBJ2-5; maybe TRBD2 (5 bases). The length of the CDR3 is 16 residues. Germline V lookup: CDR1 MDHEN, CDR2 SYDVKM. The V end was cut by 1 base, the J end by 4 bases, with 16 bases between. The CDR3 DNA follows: TGTGCCAGCAGTTTATCTTCGCGGGTATTACGAGAGACCCAGTACTTC. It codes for CASSLSSRVLRETQYF.

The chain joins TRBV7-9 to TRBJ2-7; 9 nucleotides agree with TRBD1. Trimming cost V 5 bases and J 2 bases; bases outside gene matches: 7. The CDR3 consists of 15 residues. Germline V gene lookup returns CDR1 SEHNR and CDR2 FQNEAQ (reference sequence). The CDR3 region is CASSPSTGGAYEQYF. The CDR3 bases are TGTGCCAGCAGCCCGAGCACAGGGGGCGCCTACGAGCAGTACTTC.

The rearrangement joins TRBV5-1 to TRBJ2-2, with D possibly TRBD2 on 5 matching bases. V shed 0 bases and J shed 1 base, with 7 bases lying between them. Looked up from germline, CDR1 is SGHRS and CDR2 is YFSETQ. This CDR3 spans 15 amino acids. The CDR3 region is CASSLGGGNTGELFF. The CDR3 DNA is TGCGCCAGCAGCTTGGGTGGAGGGAACACCGGGGAGCTGTTTTTT.

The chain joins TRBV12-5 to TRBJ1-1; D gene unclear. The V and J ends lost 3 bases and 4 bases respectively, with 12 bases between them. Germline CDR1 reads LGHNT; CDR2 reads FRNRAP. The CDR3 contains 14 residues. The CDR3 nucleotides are TGTGCTAGTGGTTTTCCGAGGGTGTCCACTGAAGCTTTCTTT. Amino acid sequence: CASGFPRVSTEAFF.

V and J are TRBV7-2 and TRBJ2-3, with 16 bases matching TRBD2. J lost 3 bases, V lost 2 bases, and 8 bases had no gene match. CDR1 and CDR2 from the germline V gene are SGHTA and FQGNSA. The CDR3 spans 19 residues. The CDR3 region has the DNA TGTGCCAGCAGCTTAATGGGACTAGCGGGGGGGGGCGTTACAGATACGCAGTATTTT. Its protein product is CASSLMGLAGGGVTDTQYF.